Listed here is a single TCR beta chain. Antigen unknown. Method: immunoSEQ multiplex PCR; TCRdb's copy keeps in-frame clones and lacks some. The sample lists thousands of clones, 55% to 70% occurring once. This specimen comes from a study of PD-1 blockade in classical Hodgkin lymphoma. Study-level findings and limits: Repertoire differences have undefined causes, possibly disease activity or prior therapy.

Autologous stem cell transplantation was followed by relapse in every patient, and brentuximab vedotin exposure varied. V gave up 6 bases and J gave up 3 bases, with 14 bases separating them. Germline values: CDR1 MNHNS, CDR2 SASEGT. The CDR3 extends over 14 amino acids. This TCR derives from a human donor with classical Hodgkin lymphoma. The specimen was peripheral blood mononuclear cells (PBMCs), collected at baseline. The genes are TRBV6-1 and TRBJ1-2, with a tentative D call TRBD1 (6 bases). The CDR3: CASRLPPGDYGYTF. CDR3 nucleotide sequence: TGTGCCAGCAGACTACCCCCAGGGGACTATGGCTACACCTTC.